The 13 T cell receptor beta chains in this list originate from one sample, sequenced in a study of blood T cell repertoires in COVID-19. Here immunoSEQ multiplex PCR was the method, and the copy in TCRdb shows in-frame clones only, minus some. Seen here are roughly 140,000 clones, 80% observed once, and the top ten hold about 5%. The sequencing sample was made of peripheral blood. These receptors were taken from a woman aged 45-65 years with acute or convalescent COVID-19.

V gene TRBV30 combines with J gene TRBJ1-1, with D hard to call. The CDR3 runs 12 residues. V was cut by 1 base and J by 3 bases, with 6 bases left in between. The V gene's germline CDR1 is GTSNPN and CDR2 SVGIG (reference sequence). The CDR3 DNA follows: TGTGCCTGGAGTGGAGGGTACACTGAAGCTTTCTTT. Amino acids: CAWSGGYTEAFF.

The chain uses TRBV7-3 and TRBJ2-1; the match to TRBD2 covers 8 bases. The V and J ends lost 1 base and 0 bases, in that order; junction bases with no gene match: 5. The CDR3 contains 17 residues. The germline V gene has CDR1 SGHTA and CDR2 FQGTGA. Here the CDR3 reads CASSLIGGGSSYNEQFF. CDR3 DNA sequence: TGTGCCAGCAGCTTAATTGGCGGGGGGAGCTCCTACAATGAGCAGTTCTTC.

The chain uses TRBV5-1 and TRBJ2-3; 9 bases fit TRBD2. The CDR3 is 18 residues long. CDR1 is SGHRS and CDR2 is YFSETQ in the germline V gene. V gave up 0 bases and J gave up 5 bases; unmatched junction bases: 13. The CDR3 nucleotides read TGCGCCAGCAGCTTGGAGTGGCGGGGGGGGCGACAGAAAGATACGCAGTATTTT. Amino acids: CASSLEWRGGRQKDTQYF.

The chain couples TRBV30 to TRBJ1-2, with 9 bases matching TRBD1. Germline trimming cut 5 bases from V and 2 bases from J; bases unmatched to any gene: 6. Germline CDR1 reads GTSNPN; CDR2 reads SVGIG (reference sequence). The CDR3 has 14 residues. The DNA for the CDR3 is TGTGCCTGGGCTTCGACAGGGGGAAACTATGGCTACACCTTC. Its translation is CAWASTGGNYGYTF.

This chain joins TRBV7-9 and TRBJ2-7; D unclear. V shed 5 bases and J shed 5 bases, with 13 bases lying between them. Per the germline V gene, CDR1 is SEHNR and CDR2 is FQNEAQ (reference sequence). CDR3 length: 13 residues. CDR3 residues: CASSHDRSHEQYF. For the CDR3, the DNA is TGTGCCAGCAGCCACGATAGGAGCCACGAGCAGTACTTC.

This clone showed up just once. The rearrangement uses TRBV7-3 and TRBJ2-3, with D unclear. CDR1 and CDR2 (germline): SGHTA, FQGTGA. The germline V and J ends were trimmed by 1 base and 6 bases, with 11 bases remaining between them. The CDR3 loop spans 14 amino acids. CDR3 in amino acids: CASSLRMRSDTQYF. For the CDR3, the DNA is TGTGCCAGCAGCTTAAGAATGCGGTCGGATACGCAGTATTTT.

The genes are TRBV28 and TRBJ1-1; D perhaps matches TRBD1 (5 bases). The V end was cut by 1 base, the J end by 13 bases, with 13 bases between. This CDR3 spans 12 amino acids. CDR1 and CDR2 from the germline V gene are MDHEN and SYDVKM. CDR3 in amino acids: CASSLYGGGVFF. CDR3 in DNA: TGTGCCAGCAGTTTATACGGGGGAGGAGTTTTCTTT. The full variable domain, in which reference TRBV28 and TRBJ1-1 provide the parts outside the CDR3, is DVKVTQSSRYLVKRTGEKVFLECVQDMDHENMFWYRQDPGLGLRLIYFSYDVKMKEKGDIPEGYSVSREKKERFSLILESASTNQTSMYLCASSLYGGGVFFGQGTRLTVV.

The gene calls are TRBV28 and TRBJ2-1; D is unclear. V shed 8 bases and J shed 4 bases, with 18 bases lying between them. The CDR3 contains 15 residues. CDR1 is MDHEN, CDR2 SYDVKM, per germline. The DNA of the CDR3 is TGTGCCAGCCACCCCTATGGGCGCGAATACAATGAGCAGTTCTTC. Translating it yields CASHPYGREYNEQFF. Full variable domain (missing parts from reference TRBV28 and TRBJ2-1): DVKVTQSSRYLVKRTGEKVFLECVQDMDHENMFWYRQDPGLGLRLIYFSYDVKMKEKGDIPEGYSVSREKKERFSLILESASTNQTSMYLCASHPYGREYNEQFFGPGTRLTVL.

This rearrangement joins TRBV4-3 to TRBJ2-5, with TRBD2 as a possible D gene (5 bases). This CDR3 region has 16 residues. Germline-derived CDR1 and CDR2 are LGHNA and YSLEER. Trimming removed 0 bases at V and 4 bases at J, with 15 bases between. CDR3 in amino acids: CASSQDFRGDAETQYF. Here the CDR3 DNA reads TGCGCCAGCAGCCAAGATTTCCGGGGTGACGCAGAGACCCAGTACTTC.

This clone was seen just once. For the CDR3, the DNA is TGTGCCAGCAGCGGGACTGGTCTCTACAATGAGCAGTTCTTC. This translates into CASSGTGLYNEQFF. The chain links TRBV28 to TRBJ2-1; D possibly corresponds to TRBD2 (6 bases). Germline CDR1 is MDHEN and CDR2 is SYDVKM. V dropped 6 bases and J dropped 3 bases, with 12 bases sitting between them. This CDR3 contains 14 residues.

The J gene is TRBJ2-7, the V gene TRBV9; a weak D match, TRBD2 (6 bases). The germline CDR1 and CDR2 sequences are SGDLS and YYNGEE. This CDR3 has 13 residues. V lost 2 bases, J lost 7 bases, and 13 bases lay in between. The CDR3 region has the DNA TGTGCCAGCAGCGTGGGGGGTTGGGGAGAGCAGTACTTC. Amino acids: CASSVGGWGEQYF.

The rearrangement links TRBV7-6 to TRBJ1-3, with D maybe TRBD1 (6 bases). The length of the CDR3 is 17 residues. In germline, CDR1 is SGHVS, CDR2 FNYEAQ. With 2 bases removed from V and 0 bases from J, the gap between germline ends came to 14 bases. The CDR3 coding sequence is TGTGCCAGCAGCTTATTGGGGGCCGACAGCTCTGGAAACACCATATATTTT. Its translation is CASSLLGADSSGNTIYF.

This chain uses TRBV20-1 with TRBJ2-5, with D possibly TRBD1 on 6 matching bases. There are 14 residues in the CDR3. The germline CDR1 and CDR2 sequences are DFQATT and SNEGSKA (reference sequence). Trimming removed 3 bases from V and 4 bases from J, with 15 bases in between. The CDR3 sequence: CSASWGQTIETQYF. The CDR3 DNA is TGCAGTGCTAGTTGGGGACAAACGATAGAGACCCAGTACTTC.